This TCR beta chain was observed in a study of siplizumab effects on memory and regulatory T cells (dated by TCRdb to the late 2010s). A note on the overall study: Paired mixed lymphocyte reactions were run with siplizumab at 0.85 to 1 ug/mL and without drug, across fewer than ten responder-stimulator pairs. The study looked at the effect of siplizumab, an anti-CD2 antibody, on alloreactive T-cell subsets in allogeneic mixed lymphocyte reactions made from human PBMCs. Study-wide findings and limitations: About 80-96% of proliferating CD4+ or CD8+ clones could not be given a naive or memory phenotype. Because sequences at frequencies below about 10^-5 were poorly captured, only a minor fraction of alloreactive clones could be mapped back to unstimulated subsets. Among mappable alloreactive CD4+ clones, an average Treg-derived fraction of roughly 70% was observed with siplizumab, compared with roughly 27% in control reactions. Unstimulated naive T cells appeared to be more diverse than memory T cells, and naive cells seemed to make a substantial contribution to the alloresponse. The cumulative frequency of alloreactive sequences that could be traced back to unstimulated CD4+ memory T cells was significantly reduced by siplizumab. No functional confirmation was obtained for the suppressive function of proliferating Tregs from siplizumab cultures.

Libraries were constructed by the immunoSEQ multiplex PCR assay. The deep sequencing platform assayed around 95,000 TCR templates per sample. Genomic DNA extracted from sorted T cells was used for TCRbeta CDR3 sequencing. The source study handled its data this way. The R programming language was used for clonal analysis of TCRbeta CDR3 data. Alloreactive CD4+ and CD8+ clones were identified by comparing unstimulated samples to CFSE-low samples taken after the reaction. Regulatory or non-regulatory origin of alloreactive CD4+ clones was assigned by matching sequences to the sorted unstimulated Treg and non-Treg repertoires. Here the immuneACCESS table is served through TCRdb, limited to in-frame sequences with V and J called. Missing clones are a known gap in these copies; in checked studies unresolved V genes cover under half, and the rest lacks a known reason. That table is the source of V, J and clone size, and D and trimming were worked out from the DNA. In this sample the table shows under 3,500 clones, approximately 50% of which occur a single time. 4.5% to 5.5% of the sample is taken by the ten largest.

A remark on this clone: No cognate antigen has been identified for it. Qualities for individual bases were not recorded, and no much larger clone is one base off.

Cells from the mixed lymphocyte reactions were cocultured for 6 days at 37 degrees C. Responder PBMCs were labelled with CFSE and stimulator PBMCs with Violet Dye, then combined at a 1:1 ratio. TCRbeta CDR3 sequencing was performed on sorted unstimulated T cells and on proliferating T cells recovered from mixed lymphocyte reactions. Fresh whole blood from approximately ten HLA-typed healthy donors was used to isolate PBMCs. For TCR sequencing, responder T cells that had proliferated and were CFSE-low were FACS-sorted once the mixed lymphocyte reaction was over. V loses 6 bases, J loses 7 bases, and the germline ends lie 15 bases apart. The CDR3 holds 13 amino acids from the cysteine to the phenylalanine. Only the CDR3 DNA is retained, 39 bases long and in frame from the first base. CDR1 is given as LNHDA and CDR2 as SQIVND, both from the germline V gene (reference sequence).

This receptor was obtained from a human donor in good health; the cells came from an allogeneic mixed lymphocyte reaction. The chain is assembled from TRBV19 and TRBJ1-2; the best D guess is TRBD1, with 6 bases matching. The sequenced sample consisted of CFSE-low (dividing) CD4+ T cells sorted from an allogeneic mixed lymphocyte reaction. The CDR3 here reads CASRTQGLSGYTF. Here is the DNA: TGTGCCAGTAGAACACAGGGCCTGAGTGGCTACACCTTC.